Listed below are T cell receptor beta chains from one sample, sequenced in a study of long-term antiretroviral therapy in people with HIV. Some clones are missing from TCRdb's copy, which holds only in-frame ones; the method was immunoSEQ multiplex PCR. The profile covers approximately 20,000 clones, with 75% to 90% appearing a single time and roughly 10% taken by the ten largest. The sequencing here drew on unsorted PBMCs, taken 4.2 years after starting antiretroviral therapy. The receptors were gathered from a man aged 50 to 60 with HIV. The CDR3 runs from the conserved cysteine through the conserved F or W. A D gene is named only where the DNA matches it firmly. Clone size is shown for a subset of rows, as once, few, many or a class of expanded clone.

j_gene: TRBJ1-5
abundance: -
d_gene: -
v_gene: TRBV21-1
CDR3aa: CASGRGNQPQHF
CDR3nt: TGTGCCAGCGGGCGGGGCAATCAGCCCCAGCATTTT

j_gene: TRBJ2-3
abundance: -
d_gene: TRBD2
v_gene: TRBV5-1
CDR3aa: CASSALAGATDTQYF
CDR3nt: TGCGCCAGCAGCGCACTAGCGGGGGCCACAGATACGCAGTATTTT

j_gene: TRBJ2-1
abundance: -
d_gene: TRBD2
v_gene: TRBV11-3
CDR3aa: CASSPYGGASYNEQFF
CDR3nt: TGTGCCAGCAGCCCTTACGGGGGGGCCTCCTACAATGAGCAGTTCTTC

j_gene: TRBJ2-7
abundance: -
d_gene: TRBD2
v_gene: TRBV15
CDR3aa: CATSRPTSGGYEQYF
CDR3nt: TGTGCCACCAGCAGGCCGACTAGCGGGGGATACGAGCAGTACTTC

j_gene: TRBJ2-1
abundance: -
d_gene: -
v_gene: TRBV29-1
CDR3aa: CSVEGRADLEQFF
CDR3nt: TGCAGCGTTGAAGGCAGGGCGGATCTGGAGCAGTTCTTC

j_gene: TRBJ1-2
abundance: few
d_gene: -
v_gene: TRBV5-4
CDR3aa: CASSQDRYGYTF
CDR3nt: TGTGCCAGCAGCCAGGACAGATATGGCTACACCTTC

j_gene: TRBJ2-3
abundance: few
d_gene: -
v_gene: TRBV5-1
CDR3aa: CASSLAGDITDTQYF
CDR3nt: TGCGCCAGCAGCTTGGCGGGGGACATCACAGATACGCAGTATTTT

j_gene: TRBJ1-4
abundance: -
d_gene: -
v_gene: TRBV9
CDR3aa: CASSATVNEKLFF
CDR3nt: TGTGCCAGCAGCGCGACAGTTAATGAAAAACTGTTTTTT

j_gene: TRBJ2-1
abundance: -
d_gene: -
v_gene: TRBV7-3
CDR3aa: CASSPGGGPGNEQFF
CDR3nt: TGTGCCAGCAGCCCTGGAGGGGGGCCAGGCAATGAGCAGTTCTTC

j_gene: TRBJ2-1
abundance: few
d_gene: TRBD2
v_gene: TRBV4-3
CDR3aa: CASSKGLAGGNYNEQFF
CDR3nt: TGCGCCAGCAGCAAGGGACTAGCGGGGGGGAATTACAATGAGCAGTTCTTC

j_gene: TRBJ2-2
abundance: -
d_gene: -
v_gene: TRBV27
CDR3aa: CASSLGTGELFF
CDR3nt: TGTGCCAGCAGCCTAGGCACCGGGGAGCTGTTTTTT

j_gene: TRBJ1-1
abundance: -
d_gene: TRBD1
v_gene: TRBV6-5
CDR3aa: CASSPGGAGAEAFF
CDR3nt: TGTGCCAGCAGTCCAGGGGGCGCGGGCGCTGAAGCTTTCTTT

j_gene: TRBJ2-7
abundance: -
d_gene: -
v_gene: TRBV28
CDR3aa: CASSPTGTLDYEQYF
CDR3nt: TGTGCCAGCAGTCCTACCGGGACACTCGACTACGAGCAGTACTTC

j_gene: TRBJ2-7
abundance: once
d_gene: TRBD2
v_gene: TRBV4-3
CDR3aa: CASSQGWTSGDEQYF
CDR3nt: TGCGCCAGCAGCCAAGGATGGACTAGCGGGGATGAGCAGTACTTC

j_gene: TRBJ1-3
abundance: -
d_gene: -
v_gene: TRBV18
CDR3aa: CASSPTTTAFGNTIYF
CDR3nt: TGTGCCAGCTCACCTACCACAACAGCATTTGGAAACACCATATATTTT

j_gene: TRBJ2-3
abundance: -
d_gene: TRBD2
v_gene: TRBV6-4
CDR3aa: CASSLGGGRTDTQYF
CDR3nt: TGTGCCAGCAGTCTGGGCGGGGGGCGGACAGATACGCAGTATTTT

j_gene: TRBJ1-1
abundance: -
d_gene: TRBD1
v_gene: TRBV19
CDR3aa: CASSSGGGMNTEAFF
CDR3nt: TGTGCCAGTAGTTCAGGGGGGGGTATGAACACTGAAGCTTTCTTT

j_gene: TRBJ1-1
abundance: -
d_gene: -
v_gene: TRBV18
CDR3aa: CASSPSRGTEAFF
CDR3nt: TGTGCCAGCTCACCGAGCAGGGGCACTGAAGCTTTCTTT

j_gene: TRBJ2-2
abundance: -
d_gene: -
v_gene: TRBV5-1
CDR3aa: CASSSEVYTGELFF
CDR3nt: TGCGCCAGCAGCTCTGAGGTGTACACCGGGGAGCTGTTTTTT

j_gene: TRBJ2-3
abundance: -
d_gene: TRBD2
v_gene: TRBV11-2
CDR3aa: CASSPSGGPTDTQYF
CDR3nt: TGTGCCAGCAGCCCTAGCGGGGGGCCCACAGATACGCAGTATTTT

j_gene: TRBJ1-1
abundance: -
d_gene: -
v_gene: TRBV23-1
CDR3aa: CASSQSNRTNTEAFF
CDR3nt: TGCGCCAGCAGTCAATCGAACAGAACAAACACTGAAGCTTTCTTT

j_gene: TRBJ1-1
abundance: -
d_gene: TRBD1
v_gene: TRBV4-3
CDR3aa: CASSQDGTGGTEAFF
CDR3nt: TGCGCCAGCAGCCAAGATGGGACAGGGGGGACTGAAGCTTTCTTT

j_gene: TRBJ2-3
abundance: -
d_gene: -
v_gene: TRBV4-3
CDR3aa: CASSQDRSGDTQYF
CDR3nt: TGCGCCAGCAGCCAAGATAGGAGTGGGGATACGCAGTATTTT

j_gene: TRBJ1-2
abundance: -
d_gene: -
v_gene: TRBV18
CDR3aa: CASSFKTEANYGYTF
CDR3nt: TGTGCCAGCTCATTCAAGACAGAAGCTAACTATGGCTACACCTTC

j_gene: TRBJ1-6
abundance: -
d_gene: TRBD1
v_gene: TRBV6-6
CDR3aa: CASSYPGTGTLTLHF
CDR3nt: TGTGCCAGCAGTTACCCCGGGACAGGGACTCTCACCCTCCACTTT

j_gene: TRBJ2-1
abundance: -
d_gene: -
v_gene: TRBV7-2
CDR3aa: CASSRWDNEQFF
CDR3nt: TGTGCCAGCAGCAGGTGGGACAATGAGCAGTTCTTC

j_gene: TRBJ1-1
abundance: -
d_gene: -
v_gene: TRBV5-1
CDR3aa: CASSPGLNTEAFF
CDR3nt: TGCGCCAGCAGCCCGGGCCTGAACACTGAAGCTTTCTTT

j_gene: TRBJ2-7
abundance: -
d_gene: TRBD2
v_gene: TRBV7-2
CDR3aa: CASSPREGRSYEQYF
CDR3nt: TGTGCCAGCAGCCCTAGGGAGGGACGCAGCTACGAGCAGTACTTC

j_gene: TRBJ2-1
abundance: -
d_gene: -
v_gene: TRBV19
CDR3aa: CASNIQGSYNEQFF
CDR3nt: TGTGCCAGTAATATACAGGGTTCCTACAATGAGCAGTTCTTC

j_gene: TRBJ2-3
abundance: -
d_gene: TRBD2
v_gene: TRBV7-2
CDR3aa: CASSQRGGGGDTQYF
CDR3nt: TGTGCCAGCAGCCAACGGGGGGGCGGAGGAGATACGCAGTATTTT

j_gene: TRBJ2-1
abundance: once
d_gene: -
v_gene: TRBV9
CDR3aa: CASSGGSGVSYNEQFF
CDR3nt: TGTGCCAGCAGCGGGGGTTCGGGGGTCTCCTACAATGAGCAGTTCTTC

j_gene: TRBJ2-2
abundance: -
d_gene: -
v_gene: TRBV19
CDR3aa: CASSIAANTGELFF
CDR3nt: TGTGCCAGTAGTATTGCAGCGAACACCGGGGAGCTGTTTTTT

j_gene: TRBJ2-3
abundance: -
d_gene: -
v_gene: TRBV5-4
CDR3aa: CASSLAAPSTDTQYF
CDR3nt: TGTGCCAGCAGCTTAGCCGCCCCTAGCACAGATACGCAGTATTTT

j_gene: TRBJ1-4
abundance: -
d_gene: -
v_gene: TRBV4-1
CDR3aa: CASSPRGGARDEKLFF
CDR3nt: TGCGCCAGCAGCCCCCGGGGGGGGGCGCGGGATGAAAAACTGTTTTTT

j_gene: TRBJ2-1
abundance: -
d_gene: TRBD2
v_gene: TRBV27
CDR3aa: CASSSPNYSGGVSYNEQFF
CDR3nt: TGTGCCAGCAGTTCTCCAAATTATAGCGGGGGCGTATCCTACAATGAGCAGTTCTTC

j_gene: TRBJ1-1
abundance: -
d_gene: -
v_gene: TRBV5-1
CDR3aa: CASSLAQDYTEAFF
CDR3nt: TGCGCCAGCAGCTTGGCTCAGGATTACACTGAAGCTTTCTTT

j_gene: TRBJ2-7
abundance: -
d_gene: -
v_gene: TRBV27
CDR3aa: CASSSNRDHTYEQYF
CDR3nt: TGTGCCAGCAGTTCTAACCGGGACCACACCTACGAGCAGTACTTC

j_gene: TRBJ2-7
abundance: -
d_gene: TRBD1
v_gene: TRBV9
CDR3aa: CASSVSGTGGLYEQYF
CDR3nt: TGTGCCAGCAGCGTATCGGGGACAGGCGGATTGTACGAGCAGTACTTC

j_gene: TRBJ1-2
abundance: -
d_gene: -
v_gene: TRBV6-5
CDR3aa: CASSYAIGGGYTF
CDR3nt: TGTGCCAGCAGTTACGCGATAGGGGGAGGCTACACCTTC

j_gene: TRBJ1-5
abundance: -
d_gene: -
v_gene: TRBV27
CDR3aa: CASSDLSNQPQHF
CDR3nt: TGTGCCAGCAGTGACCTTAGCAATCAGCCCCAGCATTTT

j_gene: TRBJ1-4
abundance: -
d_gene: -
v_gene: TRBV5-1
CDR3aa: CASSLGQREGEKLFF
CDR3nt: TGCGCCAGCAGCTTGGGACAGCGGGAGGGTGAAAAACTGTTTTTT

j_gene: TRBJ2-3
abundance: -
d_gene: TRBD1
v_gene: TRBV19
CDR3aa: CASSPGQGATDTQYF
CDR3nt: TGTGCCAGTAGTCCGGGACAGGGGGCAACAGATACGCAGTATTTT

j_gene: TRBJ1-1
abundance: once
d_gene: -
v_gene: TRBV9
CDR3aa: CASSQFSNTEAFF
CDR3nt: TGTGCCAGCAGTCAATTTTCGAACACTGAAGCTTTCTTT

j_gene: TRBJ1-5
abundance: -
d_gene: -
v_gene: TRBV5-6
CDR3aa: CASSPLGQPQHF
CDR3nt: TGTGCCAGCAGCCCCCTAGGGCAGCCCCAGCATTTT

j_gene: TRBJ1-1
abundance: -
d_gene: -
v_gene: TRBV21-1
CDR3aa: CASSPNAGDRVNTEAFF
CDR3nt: TGTGCCAGCTCGCCAAACGCTGGGGACAGGGTGAACACTGAAGCTTTCTTT

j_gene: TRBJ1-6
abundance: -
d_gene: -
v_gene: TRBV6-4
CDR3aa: CASSDSGPESGSPLHF
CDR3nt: TGTGCCAGCAGTGATTCGGGACCTGAATCTGGATCACCCCTCCACTTT

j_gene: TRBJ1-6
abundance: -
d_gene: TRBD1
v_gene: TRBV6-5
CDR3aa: CASRPTGQGGSPLHF
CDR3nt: TGTGCCAGCAGACCGACCGGACAGGGTGGTTCACCCCTCCACTTT

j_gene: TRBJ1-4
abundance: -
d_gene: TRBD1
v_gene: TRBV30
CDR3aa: CAWSVRGQGRMFF
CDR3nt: TGTGCCTGGAGTGTAAGGGGACAGGGAAGGATGTTTTTT

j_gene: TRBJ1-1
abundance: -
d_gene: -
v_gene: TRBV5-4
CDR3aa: CASSLEAEAFF
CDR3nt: TGTGCCAGCAGCTTGGAGGCTGAAGCTTTCTTT

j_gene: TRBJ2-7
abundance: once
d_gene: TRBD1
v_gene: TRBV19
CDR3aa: CASSMRGQGHYEQYF
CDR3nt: TGTGCCAGTAGTATGCGGGGACAGGGACACTACGAGCAGTACTTC

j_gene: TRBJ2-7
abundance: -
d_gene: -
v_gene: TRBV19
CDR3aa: CASSPGRGSYEQYF
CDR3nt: TGTGCCAGTAGTCCGGGACGGGGCTCCTACGAGCAGTACTTC

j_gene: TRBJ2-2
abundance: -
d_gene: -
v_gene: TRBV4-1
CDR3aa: CASSQAPTGELFF
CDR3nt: TGCGCCAGCAGCCAAGCGCCCACCGGGGAGCTGTTTTTT